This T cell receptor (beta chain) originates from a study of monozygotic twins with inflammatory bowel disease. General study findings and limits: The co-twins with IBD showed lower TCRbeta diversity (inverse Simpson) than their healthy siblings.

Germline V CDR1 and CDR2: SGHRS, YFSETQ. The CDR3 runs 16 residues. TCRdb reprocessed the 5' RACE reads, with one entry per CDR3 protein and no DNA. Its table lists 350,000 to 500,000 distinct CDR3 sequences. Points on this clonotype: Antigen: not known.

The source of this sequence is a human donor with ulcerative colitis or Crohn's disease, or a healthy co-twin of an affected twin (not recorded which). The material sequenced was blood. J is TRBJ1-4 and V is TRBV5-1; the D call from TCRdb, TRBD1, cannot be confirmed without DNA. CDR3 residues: CASSPTGQATNEKLFF.